Presented here are 3 T cell receptor beta chains from one specimen sequenced in a study of Ad26.COV2.S vaccination and SARS-CoV-2 variants. Profiled with immunoSEQ multiplex PCR; TCRdb holds only in-frame clones, not every one. The sample has 300,000 to 400,000 clones; less than 90% are singletons. Described treatment: over 15 received Ad26.COV2.S at low or high dose, single or two shots; 5 received placebo; per-sample allocation not given. All samples were drawn on day 63, counting from the first vaccine or placebo injection. Here the sequenced sample was peripheral blood, taken in a trial of Ad26.COV2.S vaccine versus placebo. These receptors all come from a person aged 18-65 years who received the Ad26.COV2.S COVID-19 vaccine or a placebo.

For the CDR3, the DNA is TGTGCCAGCTGTTCCGGGTCCCAGGGAGGAACTGAAGCTTTCTTT. This codes for CASCSGSQGGTEAFF. The rearrangement uses TRBV28 and TRBJ1-1; maybe TRBD1 (5 bases). Trimming removed 8 bases from V and 5 bases from J, with 21 bases in between. This CDR3 has 15 amino acids. Germline loops: CDR1 MDHEN, CDR2 SYDVKM.

This rearrangement joins TRBV5-1 to TRBJ1-5; 9 bases map to TRBD1. The CDR3 spans 14 residues. V shed 4 bases, J shed 6 bases, and the junction held 5 bases outside the gene matches. Germline V gene sequence: CDR1 SGHRS, CDR2 YFSETQ. This CDR3 reads CASSLLQGAQPQHF. The CDR3 region has the DNA TGCGCCAGCAGCCTATTACAGGGGGCTCAGCCCCAGCATTTT.

The chain joins TRBV4-3 to TRBJ1-1, with no clear D. With 4 bases removed from V and 0 bases from J, the gap between germline ends came to 12 bases. The length of the CDR3 is 15 residues. Germline CDR1 and CDR2: LGHNA and YSLEER. For the CDR3, the DNA is TGCGCCAGCAGCCCCAATGGCCCTTTGAACACTGAAGCTTTCTTT. As protein: CASSPNGPLNTEAFF.